Sequencing of this T cell receptor (beta chain) was carried out in a study of blood T cell repertoires in COVID-19. The wider study: Sites in the United States, Italy and Spain provided acute and convalescent COVID-19 samples. The analysed material was cDNA or gDNA that came from T cells, B-cell-depleted T cells, or PBMCs.

Methods used by the authors: Estimation of nucleated cell counts relied on the amplification of reference gene primers. Sequencing used immunoSEQ multiplex PCR; TCRdb keeps in-frame clones, though not all of them. V and J calls and clone size are as listed in that table; D and trimming were resolved from the DNA. Counted here are about 200,000 clones, around four fifths occurring once; the ten biggest clones make up about 8%. Specimen: peripheral blood. This TCR was sampled from a woman in her 50s with active or convalescent COVID-19.

The CDR3 spells CASSPSKGDGNTIYF. Here the CDR3 DNA reads TGTGCCAGCTCACCAAGTAAGGGAGATGGAAACACCATATATTTT. The chain joins TRBV18 to TRBJ1-3, with D uncertain. Trimming pared 2 bases from V and 3 bases from J, leaving 11 bases between. Germline V CDR1 and CDR2: KGHSH, LQKENI. The CDR3 runs to 15 residues.